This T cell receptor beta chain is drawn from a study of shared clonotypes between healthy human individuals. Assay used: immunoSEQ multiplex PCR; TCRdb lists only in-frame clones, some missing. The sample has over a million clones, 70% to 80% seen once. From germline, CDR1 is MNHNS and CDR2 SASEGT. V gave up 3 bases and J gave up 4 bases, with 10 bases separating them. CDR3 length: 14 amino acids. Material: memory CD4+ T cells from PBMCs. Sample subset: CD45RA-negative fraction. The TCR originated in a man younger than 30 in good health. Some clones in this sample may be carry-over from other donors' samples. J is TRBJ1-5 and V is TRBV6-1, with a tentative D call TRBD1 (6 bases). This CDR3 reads CASSEDSGNQPQHF. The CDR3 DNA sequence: TGTGCCAGCAGTGAGGACAGCGGGAATCAGCCCCAGCATTTT.